This T cell receptor beta chain was found in a study of control samples from healthy donors and cancer patients. Germline CDR1 and CDR2: SNHLY and FYNNEI. The CDR3 is made up of 15 amino acids. The V segment lost 7 bases and the J segment 2 bases; nucleotides outside the gene matches: 10. TCRdb's table, derived via immunoSEQ multiplex PCR, lists solely in-frame clones and lacks some. The sample includes about 130,000 clones, 92% seen only once; the top ten take roughly 1.9%. The chain is built from TRBV2 and TRBJ1-1; 7 nucleotides line up with TRBD1. The specimen was blood. The receptor's source is a woman in her forties or fifties in good health. The CDR3 loop is CASNPRTGINTEAFF. The CDR3 nucleotides are TGTGCCAGCAACCCTAGGACAGGAATAAACACTGAAGCTTTCTTT.